This TCR beta chain derives from a study of blood T cell repertoires in COVID-19. Overall study: The samples span acute and convalescent COVID-19 from the United States, Italy and Spain. PBMCs, B-cell-depleted T cells, or T cells provided the cDNA or gDNA that made up the material.

Original processing notes: Estimated nucleated cell counts came from reference gene primer amplification. Assay used: immunoSEQ multiplex PCR; TCRdb lists only in-frame clones, some missing. V and J calls and clone size come straight from that table; D and trimming were deduced from the DNA. The sample has more than 11,000 clones, 85% to 90% seen once. J lost 8 bases, V lost 0 bases, and 5 bases had no gene match. From germline, CDR1 is SNHLY and CDR2 FYNNEI. This CDR3 region has 15 residues. Sequencing was done on a sample of peripheral blood. The chain employs TRBV2 and TRBJ1-4, with 8 bases fitting TRBD1. The clonotype was recovered from a man aged 45-65 years with active COVID-19. CDR3 sequence: CASSEARYRGEKLFF. The CDR3 DNA follows: TGTGCCAGCAGTGAAGCGAGGTACAGGGGGGAAAAACTGTTTTTT.